These 6 T cell receptor beta chains were all obtained from the same sample, sequenced in a study of early T cells in non-severe SARS-CoV-2 infection. TCRdb processed the 5' RACE reads anew with MiXCR; each CDR3 protein has one entry. The profile shows around 80,000 distinct CDR3 sequences, less than 15% of them singletons. Material for sequencing was whole blood. The receptors here all came from an adult who was a healthcare worker with PCR-confirmed SARS-CoV-2 infection or an uninfected control (not recorded which).

The chain joins TRBV6-6 to TRBJ1-2; unclear D gene. Looked up from germline, CDR1 is MNHNY and CDR2 is SVGAGI (reference sequence). The CDR3 has 14 residues. Trimming took 7 bases from V and 4 from J, leaving 16 bases between them. The CDR3 DNA sequence: TGTGCCAGCATTCTCTCGCCTGAGGCCTATGGCTACACCTTC. Amino acids: CASILSPEAYGYTF.

The rearrangement uses TRBV2 and TRBJ2-5; TRBD1 matches at 9 bases. V shed 6 bases, J shed 0 bases, and the junction held 11 bases outside the gene matches. Germline CDR1 reads SNHLY; CDR2 reads FYNNEI. There are 17 residues in the CDR3. The CDR3 protein is CASRDRDRVNNQETQYF. The CDR3 DNA follows: TGTGCCAGCAGGGACCGGGACAGGGTGAATAACCAAGAGACCCAGTACTTC.

V usage is TRBV20-1 and J usage is TRBJ1-1; 8 positions agree with TRBD1. Germline lookup yields CDR1 DFQATT and CDR2 SNEGSKA (reference sequence). V shed 6 bases and J 1 base; nucleotides not matched to a gene: 4. The CDR3 has 13 amino acids. CDR3 sequence (DNA): TGCAGTGCCGGACAGGGCCCGAACACTGAAGCTTTCTTT. Encoded protein: CSAGQGPNTEAFF.

Many counts were recorded for this clonotype. The chain couples TRBV6-1 to TRBJ2-2, with a tentative D call TRBD1 (5 bases). This CDR3 has 15 amino acids. V was clipped by 2 bases and J by 0 bases, with 7 bases between them. The germline V gene encodes CDR1 MNHNS and CDR2 SASEGT. The CDR3: CASSERGANTGELFF. CDR3 sequence (DNA): TGTGCCAGCAGTGAAAGGGGCGCGAACACCGGGGAGCTGTTTTTT.

In this sample, this clonotype turned up a few times. The rearrangement joins TRBV20-1 to TRBJ1-2; the D is unclear. Germline CDR1 reads DFQATT; CDR2 reads SNEGSKA (reference sequence). The CDR3 runs 16 residues. With 1 base removed from V and 1 base from J, the gap between germline ends came to 16 bases. CDR3 nucleotides: TGCAGTGCTAGAGTCTCCGGCGGGGAAAATAACTATGGCTACACCTTC. This gives the protein CSARVSGGENNYGYTF.

The table lists this clonotype with many counts. The chain is built from TRBV10-2 and TRBJ2-1; 9 nucleotides line up with TRBD2. CDR3 length equals 16 residues. V lost 0 bases, J lost 9 bases, and 9 bases stayed unmatched. The germline V gene has CDR1 WSHSY and CDR2 SAAADI. CDR3 DNA: TGCGCCAGCAGTGAGTCGCCCTCCGGGACTAGCATTGAGCAGTTCTTC. It yields the protein CASSESPSGTSIEQFF.